This T cell receptor (beta chain) appears in the sequencing data of a study of CD8 T cells in Susac syndrome. It was with random hexamers that roughly 0.45 to 1 ug RNA was reverse transcribed. By means of immunoSEQ multiplex PCR, TCR beta CDR3 spanning 54 Vbeta and 13 Jbeta underwent amplification. TCRdb ran MiXCR on the immunoSEQ multiplex PCR reads and lists one entry per CDR3 protein. Of about 110,000 distinct CDR3 sequences in the sample, about 96% are singletons; the top ten hold more than 0.08%. The CDR3 has 14 residues. Germline values: CDR1 SGHRS, CDR2 YFSETQ. Trimming took off 1 base at V and 8 bases at J, with 13 bases between the two ends.

The specimen sequenced was CD4+ T cells from PBMCs. The receptor was derived from a human donor in good health. The V and J genes are TRBV5-1 and TRBJ2-1, with D tentatively TRBD1 or TRBD2 (6 bases each). CDR3 DNA: TGCGCCAGCAGCTTGCAGGGGCCGGGGGATGAGCAGTTCTTC. It codes for CASSLQGPGDEQFF.